This entry lists 3 T cell receptor beta chains sequenced from one sample in a study of Graves' ophthalmopathy and Graves' hyperthyroidism. RNA transcripts were the source from which TCR beta CDR3 regions were amplified. RT-PCR with HTBI primers came first, then second-round multiplex PCR. TCRdb fed the multiplex PCR reads into MiXCR, producing one record per CDR3 protein. The table includes about 390,000 distinct CDR3 sequences, about a sixth detected once. Sequencing input: peripheral blood. These receptors all come from an adult woman with stable Graves' hyperthyroidism.

This clonotype was observed at least ten times. The chain uses TRBV7-9 and TRBJ2-5; 9 bases fit TRBD2. Germline CDR1 is SEHNR and CDR2 is FQNEAQ (reference sequence). V lost 2 bases to trimming and J lost 1 base; unmatched junction nucleotides: 2. This CDR3 has 15 residues. CDR3 sequence reads: CASSLMREGQETQYF. CDR3 in DNA: TGTGCCAGCAGCTTAATGCGGGAGGGCCAAGAGACCCAGTACTTC.

In this sample, this clonotype turned up once. V and J are TRBV11-2 and TRBJ1-2; D ambiguous. The CDR3 has 15 amino acids. In germline, CDR1 is SGHAT, CDR2 FQNNGV. Trimming took 3 bases from V and 8 from J, leaving 19 bases between them. The CDR3 sequence is CASSLDATSDWGYTF. CDR3 nucleotides: TGTGCCAGCAGCTTGGATGCGACATCGGACTGGGGCTACACCTTC. The full variable domain, in which reference TRBV11-2 and TRBJ1-2 provide the parts outside the CDR3, is EAGVAQSPRYKIIEKRQSVAFWCNPISGHATLYWYQQILGQGPKLLIQFQNNGVVDDSQLPKDRFSAERLKGVDSTLKIQPAKLEDSAVYLCASSLDATSDWGYTFGSGTRLTVV.

This clonotype was counted ten times or more. This chain connects TRBV6-2 or TRBV6-3 to TRBJ1-5, with D possibly TRBD1 on 5 matching bases. Germline V gene lookup returns CDR1 MNHEY and CDR2 SVGEGT. The CDR3 runs to 14 residues. V was shortened by 2 bases and J by 5 bases, with 10 bases between the two germline ends. The CDR3 is CASSYGADHQPQHF. CDR3 sequence (DNA): TGTGCCAGCAGTTACGGGGCAGACCATCAGCCCCAGCATTTT.